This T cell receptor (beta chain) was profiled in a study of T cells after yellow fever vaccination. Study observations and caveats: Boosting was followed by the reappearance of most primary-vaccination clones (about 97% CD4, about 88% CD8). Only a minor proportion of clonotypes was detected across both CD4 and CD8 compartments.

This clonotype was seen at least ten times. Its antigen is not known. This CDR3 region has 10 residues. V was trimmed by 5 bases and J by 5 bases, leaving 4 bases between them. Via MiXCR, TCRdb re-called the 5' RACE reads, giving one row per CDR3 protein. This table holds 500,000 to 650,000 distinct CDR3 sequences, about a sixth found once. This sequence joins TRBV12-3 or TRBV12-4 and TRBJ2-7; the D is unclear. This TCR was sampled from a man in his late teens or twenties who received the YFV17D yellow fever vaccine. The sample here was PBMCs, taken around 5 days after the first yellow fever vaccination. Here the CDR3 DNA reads TGTGCCAGCAGTGGGAACGAGCAGTACTTC. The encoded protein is CASSGNEQYF.